The rows below give T cell receptor beta chains drawn from one sample of a study of vaccination and CD4 T cells after COVID-19. TCRdb reprocessed the PCR reads with MiXCR, giving one entry per CDR3 protein. The sample records about 23,000 distinct CDR3 sequences, about 67% being singletons. No cognate antigen is known for these TCRs. This specimen consisted of CD4+ T cells from blood, cultured in vitro, obtained after SARS-CoV-2 vaccination. The receptors stem from a human donor who received a COVID-19 vaccine. Both conserved end residues are part of each CDR3. D genes are given only for firm matches. The listing skips clone size in some rows; elsewhere it reads once, few, many or a size class.

v_call: TRBV20-1; clone_size: few; d_call: TRBD1; j_call: TRBJ1-1; cdr3_aa: CSASGTGITEAFF; cdr3_nt: TGCAGTGCTAGCGGGACAGGGATAACTGAAGCTTTCTTT
v_call: TRBV6-1; clone_size: -; d_call: TRBD1; j_call: TRBJ2-7; cdr3_aa: CASREKGALNYEQYF; cdr3_nt: TGTGCCAGCAGAGAAAAGGGGGCCCTCAACTACGAGCAGTACTTC
v_call: TRBV20-1; clone_size: -; d_call: -; j_call: TRBJ2-5; cdr3_aa: CSARDPVAGIETQYF; cdr3_nt: TGCAGTGCTAGAGATCCCGTGGCAGGGATAGAGACCCAGTACTTC
v_call: TRBV5-4; clone_size: -; d_call: -; j_call: TRBJ1-6; cdr3_aa: CASSLRTDNSPLHF; cdr3_nt: TGTGCCAGCAGCTTGCGGACAGATAATTCACCCCTCCACTTT
v_call: TRBV24-1; clone_size: few; d_call: -; j_call: TRBJ1-2; cdr3_aa: CATSDRTAYGYTF; cdr3_nt: TGTGCCACCAGTGACCGGACAGCCTATGGCTACACCTTC
v_call: TRBV7-2; clone_size: -; d_call: -; j_call: TRBJ1-2; cdr3_aa: CASSGPRVNGYTF; cdr3_nt: TGTGCCAGCAGCGGCCCCAGGGTTAATGGCTACACCTTC
v_call: TRBV6-5; clone_size: -; d_call: -; j_call: TRBJ1-1; cdr3_aa: CASSLIVVNTEAFF; cdr3_nt: TGTGCCAGCAGTTTAATTGTTGTGAACACTGAAGCTTTCTTT
v_call: TRBV12-3/TRBV12-4; clone_size: -; d_call: -; j_call: TRBJ2-5; cdr3_aa: CASSLAMGETQYF; cdr3_nt: TGTGCCAGCAGTTTGGCCATGGGCGAGACCCAGTACTTC
v_call: TRBV2; clone_size: -; d_call: TRBD1; j_call: TRBJ1-2; cdr3_aa: CASSEALDRERYTF; cdr3_nt: TGTGCCAGCAGTGAAGCGTTGGACAGGGAAAGGTACACCTTC
v_call: TRBV30; clone_size: few; d_call: -; j_call: TRBJ1-2; cdr3_aa: CAWYPYVGAVYGYTF; cdr3_nt: TGTGCCTGGTACCCCTATGTAGGGGCGGTTTATGGCTACACCTTC
v_call: TRBV20-1; clone_size: once; d_call: -; j_call: TRBJ1-4; cdr3_aa: CSAGTGRGEKLFF; cdr3_nt: TGCAGTGCTGGAACAGGGAGGGGTGAAAAACTGTTTTTT
v_call: TRBV10-1; clone_size: -; d_call: -; j_call: TRBJ1-6; cdr3_aa: CASSLFPESPLHF; cdr3_nt: TGCGCCAGCAGTTTATTTCCCGAATCACCCCTCCACTTT
v_call: TRBV30; clone_size: -; d_call: TRBD1; j_call: TRBJ1-3; cdr3_aa: CAWRGQGYSGNTIYF; cdr3_nt: TGTGCCTGGCGGGGACAGGGCTATTCTGGAAACACCATATATTTT
v_call: TRBV7-2; clone_size: -; d_call: -; j_call: TRBJ1-4; cdr3_aa: CASSLVSGEKLFF; cdr3_nt: TGTGCCAGCAGCTTAGTTTCGGGTGAAAAACTGTTTTTT
v_call: TRBV10-3; clone_size: -; d_call: -; j_call: TRBJ1-6; cdr3_aa: CAISARDSPLHF; cdr3_nt: TGTGCCATCAGTGCCCGGGATTCACCCCTCCACTTT
v_call: TRBV7-2; clone_size: -; d_call: TRBD1; j_call: TRBJ2-5; cdr3_aa: CASSYATGGETQYF; cdr3_nt: TGTGCCAGCAGCTACGCGACAGGGGGCGAGACCCAGTACTTC
v_call: TRBV27; clone_size: -; d_call: -; j_call: TRBJ2-7; cdr3_aa: CASSSNPNYYEQYF; cdr3_nt: TGTGCCAGCAGTTCTAACCCCAACTACTACGAGCAGTACTTC